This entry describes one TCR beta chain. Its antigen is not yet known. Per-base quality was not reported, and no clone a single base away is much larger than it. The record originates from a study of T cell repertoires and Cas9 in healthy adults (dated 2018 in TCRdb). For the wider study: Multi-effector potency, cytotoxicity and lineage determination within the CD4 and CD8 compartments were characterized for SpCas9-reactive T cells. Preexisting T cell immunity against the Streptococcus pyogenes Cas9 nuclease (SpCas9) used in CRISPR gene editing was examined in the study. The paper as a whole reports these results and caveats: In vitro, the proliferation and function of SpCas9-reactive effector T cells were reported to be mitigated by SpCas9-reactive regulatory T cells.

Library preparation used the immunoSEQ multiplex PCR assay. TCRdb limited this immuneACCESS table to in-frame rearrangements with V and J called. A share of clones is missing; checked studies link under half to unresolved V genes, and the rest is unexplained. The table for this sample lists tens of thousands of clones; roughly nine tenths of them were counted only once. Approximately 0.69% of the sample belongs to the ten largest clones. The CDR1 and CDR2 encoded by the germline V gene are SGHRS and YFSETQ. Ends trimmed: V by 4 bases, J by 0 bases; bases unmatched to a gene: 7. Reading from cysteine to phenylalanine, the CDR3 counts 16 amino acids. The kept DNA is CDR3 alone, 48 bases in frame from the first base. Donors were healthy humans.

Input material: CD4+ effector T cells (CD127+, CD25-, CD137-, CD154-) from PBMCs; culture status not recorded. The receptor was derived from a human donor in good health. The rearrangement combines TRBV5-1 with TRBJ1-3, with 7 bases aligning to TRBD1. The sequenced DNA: TGCGCCAGCAGCAGAGGGGACAGCAGCTCTGGAAACACCATATATTTT. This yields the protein CASSRGDSSSGNTIYF.